This TCR beta chain originates from a study of early T cells in non-severe SARS-CoV-2 infection. For the study at large: Sequencing targeted bulk RNA from unsorted whole blood, leaving chains unpaired.

Germline values: CDR1 SGHTA, CDR2 FQGTGA. This CDR3 has 17 residues. V was cut by 5 bases and J by 4 bases, with 18 bases left in between. Unique molecular identifiers were affixed to single, distinct cDNA molecules. MiXCR was run by TCRdb on the 5' RACE reads, yielding one entry per CDR3 protein. The sample lists around 82,000 distinct CDR3 sequences; roughly 12% were seen once. About this clonotype itself: What it recognizes is unknown.

General observations from the study: Anti-spike CD8 responses were favored in VDJdb matching, and private and CD4 specificities were missed.

V gene TRBV7-3 combines with J gene TRBJ2-6; D tentatively fits TRBD1 or TRBD2 (5 bases each). Specimen: whole blood. This clonotype was sampled from an adult who was a healthcare worker with PCR-confirmed SARS-CoV-2 infection or an uninfected control (not recorded which). DNA of the CDR3: TGTGCCAGCAGCAGAAGGGACCCTGGTTTGGGGGCCAACGTCCTGACTTTC. This codes for CASSRRDPGLGANVLTF.